This TCR beta chain appears in the sequencing data of a study of CD8+ T cells in alopecia areata. Study-level background: Tofacitinib was taken orally by treated patients, and the dose was 5 to 10 mg twice daily.

Treatment denoted: oral pan-JAK inhibitor, 5-10 mg twice daily. It was cDNA, reverse transcribed from extracted RNA, that served as the sequencing template. Only in-frame clones appear in the TCRdb table, and some are missing; sequencing was by immunoSEQ multiplex PCR. The sample contains fewer than 110,000 clones, approximately 84% of which appear only once. The CDR3 length is 13 residues. V was clipped by 5 bases and J by 7 bases; unmatched bases: 5. Germline V gene data show CDR1 as MNHEY and CDR2 as SMNVEV (reference sequence). V gene TRBV27 combines with J gene TRBJ2-7; TRBD1 matches 10 bases. The sequence was obtained from a human donor with alopecia areata. The sequencing used CD8+ T cells sorted from blood, collected between weeks 30 and 35, from a patient treated with tofacitinib. CDR3 DNA: TGTGCCAGCAGTACGGGGACAGGGGTTGAGCAGTACTTC. Its protein product is CASSTGTGVEQYF.